This T cell receptor (beta chain) stems from a study of molecular identifiers for immune sequencing clone quantification (dated by TCRdb to the late 2010s). Concerning the study at large: For a replicate experiment, RNA from 20,000 or 100,000 naive CD8 T cells was divided into five aliquots, of which four were sequenced. CD8 T cells were used in a methods study to benchmark molecular-identifier clustering-based TCR repertoire sequencing (MIDCIRS) and TCR RNA copy counting. Study-wide conclusions, independent of this receptor: Modeling gave around 3.3 recovered TCR RNA copies per cell versus about 10 by digital PCR, implying approximately 30% capture efficiency. A single cell's worth of spiked-in Jurkat TCR RNA was reported detectable even among under 1.1 million naive CD8 T cells. The naive libraries included spiked-in Jurkat TCR RNA (around 10 copies' worth), and this RNA is not part of the donor repertoire. When barcode sub-clustering was not used, chimeric consensus sequences inflated TCR diversity, with chimeras reaching as high as 47%. Identical TCR molecules sharing a barcode could cause highly expanded clone sizes to be underestimated. In CMV-specific effector cells, clones with more than 20 RNA copies contained over 97% of molecules, whereas in naive cells such clones contained under 1% of molecules.

Libraries of naive CD8 T cells were built from anywhere between about 17,000 and 1,000,000 sorted cells, with 10%, 30% or 50% of the purified RNA used. Naive CD8 T cells were FACS-sorted as CD8+CD4-CCR7+CD45RA+ on a BD FACSAria II into RLT Plus buffer. Nine to eleven TCR copies' worth of Jurkat RNA were spiked into about 20,000-1,100,000 naive CD8 T cell samples to test detection sensitivity. CD8 T cells were enriched using RosetteSep CD8+ T Cell Enrichment Cocktail and Ficoll-Paque, and the enriched cells then underwent ACK red cell lysis. In this sample, this clonotype turned up many times. The antigen it binds to is not known. There are no base qualities to consult, and no much larger clone falls within one base. Library preparation employed PCR. The data were produced on an Illumina HiSeq 4000. Bulk TCR libraries were made following a previously described method, with the TCR primers given in Table S5. Purification of total RNA was performed with the Qiagen AllPrep DNA/RNA kit. Before analysis, reads from multiple sequencing runs of one library were combined. As for the authors' bioinformatics: Reads were retained only if an exact TCR constant sequence was present, and the retained reads were trimmed to 150 nt and grouped according to their 12-nt molecular barcodes. Reads inside each barcode group were sub-clustered using a 15% Levenshtein threshold, and a quality-weighted consensus sequence was constructed for each RNA molecule. Non-functional sequences were discarded, and so were lower-count sequences lying one edit away from another sequence. Based on fitting two negative binomial distributions, any barcode sub-cluster with under 20% of the maximum read count was discarded. TCRdb ran its own pipeline on the public reads, namely fastp trimming at Q25 and MiXCR clone calling, and kept in-frame beta chains. Each entry merges the rows of one CDR3 protein and shows their most common DNA and genes. The authors' filters were not applied to this entry. Counted in this sample were over 600,000 distinct CDR3 sequences; 20% of them appeared once. The ten largest clonotypes hold roughly 0.83% of the sample.

This receptor was taken from a human donor in good health. Some libraries in this study had Jurkat cell RNA spiked in. Sequenced material: naive CD8+ T cells from blood, with Jurkat cell RNA spiked in. What this sample's cell subset or site label stands for: FACS-sorted CD8+CD4-CCR7+CD45RA+ naive T cells.

The encoded CDR3 is CASSPPTLKNTEAFF. The nucleotide sequence is TGTGCCAGCAGCCCGCCCACGTTGAAGAACACTGAAGCTTTCTTT. This chain joins TRBV5-6 to TRBJ1-1, with no confident D gene call. The CDR3 covers 15 residues, taking in both the cysteine and the phenylalanine. Only the CDR3 DNA stays, 45 bases, in frame from base 1. The germline ends are 14 bases apart after V is trimmed by 4 bases and J by 1 base. Via the germline V gene, CDR1 is SGHDT and CDR2 YYEEEE.